The present T cell receptor beta chain was sequenced within a study of CD8 T cells in Susac syndrome. Study-level points and caveats: The study conceded that relatively few individuals underwent its TCR sequencing and HLA analysis.

Germline values: CDR1 MNHNY, CDR2 SVGAGI (reference sequence). The J segment lost 3 bases and the V segment lost 4 bases, leaving 3 bases of the junction unmatched. This CDR3 is 13 amino acids long. Patients with stable or active relapsing-remitting disease, all of them treatment-naive, made up the multiple sclerosis controls. TEMRA cells were enriched by FACS, while CD8+ and CD4+ T cells were obtained through a negative isolation that was performed magnetically. Reverse transcription of 0.5 to 1 ug RNA was performed with random hexamers. immunoSEQ multiplex PCR amplified TCR beta CDR3 across 54 Vbeta, 13 Jbeta. TCRdb recomputed calls from the immunoSEQ multiplex PCR reads with MiXCR, one row per CDR3 protein. The table records 150,000 to 200,000 distinct CDR3 sequences, approximately 93% of them present only once. With regard to this clonotype: The antigen is undetermined.

Sequencing used CD4+ T cells from PBMCs. This sequence originates from a human donor with multiple sclerosis. The V and J genes are TRBV6-6 and TRBJ2-7; 7 bases line up with TRBD1. CDR3 in DNA: TGTGCCAGCAGTTCCCGGGACAGCTACGAGCAGTACTTC. Protein sequence: CASSSRDSYEQYF.